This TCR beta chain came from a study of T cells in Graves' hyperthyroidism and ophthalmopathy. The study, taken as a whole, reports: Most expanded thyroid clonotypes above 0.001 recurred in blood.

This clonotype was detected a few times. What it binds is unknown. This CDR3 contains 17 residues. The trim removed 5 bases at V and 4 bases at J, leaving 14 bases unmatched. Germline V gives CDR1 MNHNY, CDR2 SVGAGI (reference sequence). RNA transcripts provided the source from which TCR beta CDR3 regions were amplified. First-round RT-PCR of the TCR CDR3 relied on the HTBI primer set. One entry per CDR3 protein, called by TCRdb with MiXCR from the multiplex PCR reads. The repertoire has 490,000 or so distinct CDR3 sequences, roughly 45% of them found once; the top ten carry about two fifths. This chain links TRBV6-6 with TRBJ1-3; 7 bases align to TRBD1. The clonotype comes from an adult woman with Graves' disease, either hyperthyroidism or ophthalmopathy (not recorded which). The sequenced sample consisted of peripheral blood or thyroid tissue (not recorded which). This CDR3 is CASSAWKKGAQGNTIYF. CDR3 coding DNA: TGTGCCAGCAGTGCTTGGAAAAAGGGGGCGCAAGGAAACACCATATATTTT.